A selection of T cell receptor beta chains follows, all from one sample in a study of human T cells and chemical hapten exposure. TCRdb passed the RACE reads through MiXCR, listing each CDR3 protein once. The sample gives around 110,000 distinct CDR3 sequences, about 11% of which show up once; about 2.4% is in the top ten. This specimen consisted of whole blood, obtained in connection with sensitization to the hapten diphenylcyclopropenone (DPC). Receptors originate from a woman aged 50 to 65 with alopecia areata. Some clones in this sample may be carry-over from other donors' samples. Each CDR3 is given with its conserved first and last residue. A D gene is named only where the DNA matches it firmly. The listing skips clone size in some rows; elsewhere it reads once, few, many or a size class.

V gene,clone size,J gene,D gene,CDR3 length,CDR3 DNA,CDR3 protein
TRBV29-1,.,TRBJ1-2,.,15,TGCAGCGTTGAAGATTCGCAGGCCGGCGGGTATGGCTACACCTTC,CSVEDSQAGGYGYTF
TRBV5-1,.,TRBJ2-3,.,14,TGCGCCAGCAGCTTCGCGGGGCCCACAGATACGCAGTATTTT,CASSFAGPTDTQYF
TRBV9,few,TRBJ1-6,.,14,TGTGCCAGCAGCCCGGAGGGCTATAATTCACCCCTCCACTTT,CASSPEGYNSPLHF
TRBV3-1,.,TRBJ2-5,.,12,TGTGCCAGCAGCCAAGAGGAGCAGACCCAGTACTTC,CASSQEEQTQYF
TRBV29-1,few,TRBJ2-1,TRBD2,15,TGCAGCGTTGAAGGTCTAGCGGGAGGCGGGAATGAGCAGTTCTTC,CSVEGLAGGGNEQFF
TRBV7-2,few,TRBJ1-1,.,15,TGTGCCAGCAGCTTAGTAGGACAGACTAACACTGAAGCTTTCTTT,CASSLVGQTNTEAFF
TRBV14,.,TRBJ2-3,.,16,TGTGCCAGCAGCCAAGATTACGGGACTTACAGAGATACGCAGTATTTT,CASSQDYGTYRDTQYF
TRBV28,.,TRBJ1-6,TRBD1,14,TGTGCCAGCAGTTTGACAGGGGGAGGTACACCCCTCCACTTT,CASSLTGGGTPLHF
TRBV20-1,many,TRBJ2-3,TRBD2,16,TGCAGTGCTAGAGATAATAGTCGGACTAGCAGAGATACGCAGTATTTT,CSARDNSRTSRDTQYF
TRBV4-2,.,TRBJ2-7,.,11,TGTGCCAGCAGCCAAGCGGACGAGCAGTACTTC,CASSQADEQYF
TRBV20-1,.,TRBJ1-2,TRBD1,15,TGCAGTGCTAGTTACCGGGACAGAGCTAACTATGGCTACACCTTC,CSASYRDRANYGYTF
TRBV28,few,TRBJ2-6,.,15,TGTGCCAGCAGTTTATACGACTCTGGGGCCAACGTCCTGACTTTC,CASSLYDSGANVLTF
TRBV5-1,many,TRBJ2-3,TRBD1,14,TGCGCCAGCAGCAAGACAGGGGGCACAGATACGCAGTATTTT,CASSKTGGTDTQYF
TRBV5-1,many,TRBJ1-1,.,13,TGCGCCAGCAGCTCGTGGGGCGCGGGTGAAGCTTTCTTT,CASSSWGAGEAFF
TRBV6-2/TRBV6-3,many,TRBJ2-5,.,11,TGTGCCAGCAGTTACCAAGAGACCCAGTACTTC,CASSYQETQYF
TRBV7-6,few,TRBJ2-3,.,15,TGTGCCAGCAGGGGCCTAGGACAGAGCACAGATACGCAGTATTTT,CASRGLGQSTDTQYF
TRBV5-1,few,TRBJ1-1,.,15,TGCGCCAGCAGCTTGGATATGGGGACGAACACTGAAGCTTTCTTT,CASSLDMGTNTEAFF
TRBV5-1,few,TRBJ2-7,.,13,TGCGCCAGCAGCGCCGGGACCGCCTACGAGCAGTACTTC,CASSAGTAYEQYF
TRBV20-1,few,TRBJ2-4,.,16,TGCAGTGCTAGAGATGGGGGCCCGCGGGCCAAAAACATTCAGTACTTC,CSARDGGPRAKNIQYF
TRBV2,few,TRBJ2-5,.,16,TGTGCCAGCAGTGAAGCGGGGGCTAGCAACCAAGAGACCCAGTACTTC,CASSEAGASNQETQYF
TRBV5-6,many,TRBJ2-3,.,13,TGTGCCAGCAGCTTGATTAGTGACGATACGCAGTATTTT,CASSLISDDTQYF
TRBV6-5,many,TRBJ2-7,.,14,TGTGCCAGCAGTTATGCCCGTCCCCCCTACGAGCAGTACTTC,CASSYARPPYEQYF
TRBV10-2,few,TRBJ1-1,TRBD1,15,TGCGCCACCCAACCGCCGGGACAGATGAACACTGAAGCTTTCTTT,CATQPPGQMNTEAFF
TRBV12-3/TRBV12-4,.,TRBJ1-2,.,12,TGTGCCAGCAGTTTATCGGGCAACGGCTACACCTTC,CASSLSGNGYTF
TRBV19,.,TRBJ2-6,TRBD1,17,TGTGCCAGTAGTCTAAGGACAGGGACCTCTGGGGCCAACGTCCTGACTTTC,CASSLRTGTSGANVLTF
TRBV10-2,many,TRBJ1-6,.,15,TGCGCCAGCAGTGAGTCTAATGGGGGTAATTCACCCCTCCACTTT,CASSESNGGNSPLHF
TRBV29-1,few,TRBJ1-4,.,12,TGCAGCGTTGTGGGGCCCGGGGAAAAACTGTTTTTT,CSVVGPGEKLFF
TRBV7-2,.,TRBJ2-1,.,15,TGTGCCAGCAGCAACGTGGGGGGGCGTGGCAATGAGCAGTTCTTC,CASSNVGGRGNEQFF
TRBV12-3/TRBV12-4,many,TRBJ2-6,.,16,TGTGCCAGCAGGCCATCGGGACGAGGGCTGGCCAACGTCCTGACTTTC,CASRPSGRGLANVLTF
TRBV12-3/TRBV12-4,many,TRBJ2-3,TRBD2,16,TGTGCCAGCAGTTTAAGGAGCGGGGGGTTCACAGATACGCAGTATTTT,CASSLRSGGFTDTQYF
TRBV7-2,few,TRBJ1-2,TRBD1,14,TGTGCCAGCAGGGCGACAGGGGGTAACTATGGCTACACCTTC,CASRATGGNYGYTF
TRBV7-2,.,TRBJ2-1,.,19,TGTGCCAGCAGCTTAGACCCCATGACGGGCGTCAGCTCCTACAATGAGCAGTTCTTC,CASSLDPMTGVSSYNEQFF
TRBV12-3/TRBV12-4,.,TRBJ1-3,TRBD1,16,TGTGCCAGCAGTTCCGGGACAGGGGTGTCCGGAAACACCATATATTTT,CASSSGTGVSGNTIYF
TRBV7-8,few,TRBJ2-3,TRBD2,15,TGTGCCAGCAGCTCTGGGACTAGGGGACCCGGCCCGCAGTATTTT,CASSSGTRGPGPQYF
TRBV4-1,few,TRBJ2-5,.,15,TGCGCCAGCAGCCAAGATCCCCTAGCCCAAGAGACCCAGTACTTC,CASSQDPLAQETQYF
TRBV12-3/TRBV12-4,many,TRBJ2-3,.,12,TGTGCCAGCGGGCGCGGCACAGATACGCAGTATTTT,CASGRGTDTQYF
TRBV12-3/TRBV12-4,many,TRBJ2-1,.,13,TGTGCCAACACTGGAGGGCAGGGAAATGAGCAGTTCTTC,CANTGGQGNEQFF
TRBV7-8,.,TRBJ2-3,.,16,TGTGCCAGCAGCCCAACCAACGGGGGAGTCACAGATACGCAGTATTTT,CASSPTNGGVTDTQYF
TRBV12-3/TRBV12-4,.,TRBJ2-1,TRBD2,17,TGTGCCAGCAGTTACCTAGCGGGAGCCCCTCCCTACAATGAGCAGTTCTTC,CASSYLAGAPPYNEQFF
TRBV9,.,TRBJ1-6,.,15,TGTGCCAGCAGCGTAGAGGTGAGGGGTTCCGCACCCCTCCACTTT,CASSVEVRGSAPLHF
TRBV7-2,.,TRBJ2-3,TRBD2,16,TGTGCCAGCAGCTTATTCAGGGCGGGGGGCACAGATACGCAGTATTTT,CASSLFRAGGTDTQYF
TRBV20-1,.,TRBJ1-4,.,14,TGCAGTGCTAGAGTGCTGGCAACTAATGAAAAACTGTTTTTT,CSARVLATNEKLFF